This TCR beta chain comes out of a study of control samples from healthy donors and cancer patients. V lost 3 bases and J 5 bases, leaving 16 bases between the germline ends. The length of the CDR3 is 14 residues. Looked up from germline, CDR1 is DFQATT and CDR2 is SNEGSKA (reference sequence). Using immunoSEQ multiplex PCR, the repertoire was profiled, and TCRdb retains in-frame clones only, with some absent. The repertoire holds 120,000 to 150,000 clones, with 80% to 95% as singletons. The sequenced material came from blood. The rearrangement joins TRBV20-1 to TRBJ2-5, with D possibly being TRBD1 (5 bases). The TCR was taken from a man aged 18 to 29 in good health. The CDR3 spells CSASSGWGPETQYF. The CDR3 DNA reads as TGCAGTGCTAGTTCAGGCTGGGGCCCGGAGACCCAGTACTTC.